This TCR beta chain was captured by sequencing in a study of blood T cell repertoires in COVID-19. Looking at the study overall: Nucleic acid was either cDNA or gDNA, and it came from T cells, B-cell-depleted T cells, or PBMCs.

V lost 6 bases and J 4 bases, leaving 6 bases between the germline ends. Germline V gene lookup returns CDR1 MDHEN and CDR2 SYDVKM. The CDR3 runs to 11 residues. Assay used: immunoSEQ multiplex PCR; TCRdb lists only in-frame clones, some missing. This sample carries hundreds of thousands of clones, more than 70% of them seen once, and the ten largest clones take about 1.9%. The chain is built from TRBV28 and TRBJ1-2; tentatively, D is TRBD1 (5 bases). The source is a man in his forties in a cohort exposed to, infected with or recovered from COVID-19 (not recorded which). Sequenced material: PBMCs or T cells enriched from blood (not recorded which). Here the CDR3 DNA reads TGTGCCAGCAGGGACATCTATGGCTACACCTTC. This codes for CASRDIYGYTF.